These T cell receptor beta chains were read from a single sample in a study of human T cells and chemical hapten exposure. TCRdb re-derived calls from the 5' RACE reads in MiXCR, one entry per CDR3 protein. The data hold approximately 80,000 distinct CDR3 sequences, with around 15% observed a single time. The source of these receptors is a female donor in good health. Each CDR3 is given with its conserved first and last residue. D genes are given only for firm matches. Size values are once, few and many counts, or a class for expanded clones, and some rows have none.

V gene	J gene	D gene	clone size	CDR3 protein	CDR3 DNA
TRBV20-1	TRBJ2-7	-	few	CSATDFLHEQYF	TGCAGTGCTACCGACTTCCTACACGAGCAGTACTTC
TRBV19	TRBJ1-5	-	few	CASSLRSTDQPQHF	TGTGCCAGTAGTTTACGTTCCACCGATCAGCCCCAGCATTTT
TRBV2	TRBJ2-5	-	-	CASIGSAETGGAQYF	TGTGCCAGCATTGGATCAGCCGAAACTGGAGGGGCCCAGTACTTC
TRBV29-1	TRBJ2-3	-	few	CSSSPTVATDTQYF	TGCAGTTCTTCCCCGACAGTCGCCACAGATACGCAGTATTTT
TRBV6-5	TRBJ2-3	TRBD1	few	CASSYGPPGQGRPDTQYF	TGTGCCAGCAGTTACGGCCCCCCTGGACAGGGGAGACCAGATACGCAGTATTTT
TRBV29-1	TRBJ1-5	-	few	CSVAAAYNQPQHF	TGCAGCGTTGCCGCAGCGTACAATCAGCCCCAGCATTTT
TRBV12-3/TRBV12-4	TRBJ2-1	TRBD2	-	CASSLAPSGPYNEQFF	TGTGCCAGCAGTTTAGCTCCTAGCGGGCCATACAATGAGCAGTTCTTC
TRBV20-1	TRBJ1-2	TRBD1	few	CSADDRVGGYTF	TGCAGTGCCGATGACAGGGTGGGCGGCTACACCTTC
TRBV4-1	TRBJ2-3	-	few	CASSQDGVGTQYF	TGCGCCAGCAGCCAAGACGGGGTCGGTACGCAGTATTTT
TRBV7-2	TRBJ2-1	-	-	CASSLELATYNEQFF	TGTGCCAGCAGCTTAGAGCTAGCGACTTACAATGAGCAGTTCTTC
TRBV21-1	TRBJ1-4	-	-	CASSTGRANEKLFF	TGTGCCAGCAGCACGGGGCGGGCTAATGAAAAACTGTTTTTT
TRBV12-3/TRBV12-4	TRBJ2-3	TRBD2	few	CASRGSGRGTDTQYF	TGTGCCAGCAGAGGTAGCGGGAGGGGTACAGATACGCAGTATTTT
TRBV5-4	TRBJ1-1	-	-	CASSLARANTEAFF	TGTGCCAGCAGCTTGGCCAGGGCCAACACTGAAGCTTTCTTT
TRBV15	TRBJ2-5	-	-	CATSRDRRTQYF	TGTGCCACCAGCAGGGACCGTAGGACCCAGTACTTC
TRBV28	TRBJ1-4	-	-	CASSLSTEKLFF	TGTGCCAGCAGTTTATCCACAGAAAAACTGTTTTTT
TRBV20-1	TRBJ2-2	TRBD1	few	CSASSGTGIYTGELFF	TGCAGTGCTTCGTCCGGGACAGGGATTTATACCGGGGAGCTGTTTTTT
TRBV21-1	TRBJ1-4	-	few	CASTPGGREKLFF	TGTGCCAGCACCCCAGGGGGCCGTGAAAAACTGTTTTTT
TRBV5-1	TRBJ1-1	TRBD1	few	CASSNPRTGHSNTEAFF	TGCGCCAGCAGCAATCCCCGGACAGGGCATAGCAACACTGAAGCTTTCTTT
TRBV20-1	TRBJ2-5	-	many	CSADFTLEGGETQYF	TGCAGTGCCGACTTTACTCTAGAGGGAGGAGAGACCCAGTACTTC
TRBV3-1	TRBJ2-1	-	-	CASSPTKGPYNEQFF	TGTGCCAGCAGCCCCACCAAGGGACCCTACAATGAGCAGTTCTTC
TRBV6-2/TRBV6-3	TRBJ2-1	-	-	CASSLKGFGEQFF	TGTGCCAGCAGTTTAAAAGGGTTCGGTGAGCAGTTCTTC
TRBV4-1	TRBJ1-2	TRBD1	many	CASSQTGNYGYTF	TGCGCCAGCAGCCAGACAGGGAACTATGGCTACACCTTC